Each of the 4 T cell receptor beta chains below was sequenced from the same sample in a study of cytomegalovirus exposure and HLA in healthy donors. Data came from immunoSEQ multiplex PCR; TCRdb stores just in-frame clones and leaves some out. The sample shows 75,000 to 90,000 clones, 90% to 97% of them seen only once. Source material: PBMCs. The receptors originated from a man younger than 35 in good health and CMV-seropositive.

This clone was observed once. The V and J genes are TRBV28 and TRBJ1-2; TRBD1 matches 7 bases. With V trimmed by 3 bases and J by 4 bases, 5 bases remained unmatched. In germline, CDR1 is MDHEN, CDR2 SYDVKM. This CDR3 contains 14 residues. The CDR3 sequence: CASSFTGQAYGYTF. CDR3 nucleotides: TGTGCCAGCAGTTTTACCGGACAGGCCTATGGCTACACCTTC.

The chain joins TRBV4-1 to TRBJ2-1; D is unclear. The CDR3 totals 16 residues. Germline CDR1 is MGHRA and CDR2 is YSYEKL. V shed 2 bases and J shed 2 bases, with 13 bases lying between them. The CDR3 bases are TGCGCCAGCAGCCAATTGGATCTAGTGGCCTACAATGAGCAGTTCTTC. It encodes CASSQLDLVAYNEQFF.

This chain connects TRBV25-1 to TRBJ2-7, with D uncertain. CDR3 length: 12 residues. Deletions cut 5 bases from V and 5 bases from J, with 10 bases between. Germline CDR1 MGHDK, CDR2 SYGVNS. In DNA form, the CDR3 reads TGTGCCAGCAGTAATAGTATCCACGAGCAGTACTTC. It yields the protein CASSNSIHEQYF.

The chain joins TRBV5-1 to TRBJ2-1; D is unresolved. Per the germline V gene, CDR1 is SGHRS and CDR2 is YFSETQ. V was shortened by 5 bases and J by 6 bases, with 12 bases between the two germline ends. The CDR3 runs 13 residues. CDR3 nucleotides: TGCGCCAGCAGAGCAGAGGTGGGCAATGAGCAGTTCTTC. It yields the protein CASRAEVGNEQFF.